This T cell receptor (beta chain) is drawn from a study of T-cell memory formation after mild COVID-19. TCRdb re-called the 5' RACE reads with MiXCR, one entry per CDR3 protein. The sample consists of hundreds of thousands of distinct CDR3 sequences, 20% to 25% of them appearing once. The CDR3 sequence is 15 residues long. Concerning this clonotype: One end of the junction fails to match germline, which may point to a read error.

The sample comprised PBMCs or a T cell subset sorted from them (not recorded which). The TCR originated in an adult woman who had mild COVID-19 (a few samples of this study predate the infection). Cell type and time point are not known. This chain uses TRBV12-3 or TRBV12-4 with TRBJ1-5; tentative D call: TRBD1 (6 bases). The CDR3: CASRLRAGGNQPQHF. DNA of the CDR3: TGTGCCAGCCGTTTACGGGCAGGGGGCAATCAGCCCCAGCATTTT.